These T cell receptor beta chains were read from a single sample in a study of T cells after yellow fever vaccination. TCRdb redid the calling of the 5' RACE reads with MiXCR, one entry per CDR3 protein. The sample yields 550,000 to 750,000 distinct CDR3 sequences, 13% seen once. Specimen: PBMCs, collected on the day of the yellow fever booster vaccination. All receptors derive from a man aged 25-45 years who received the YFV17D yellow fever vaccine. The CDR3 runs from the conserved cysteine through the conserved F or W. Each record gives: J gene, D gene, V gene, clone size, CDR3 protein, CDR3 DNA. The D gene is left open where the match is weak. Expanded clones get a size class; other rows say once, few or many, or leave the size out.

TRBJ1-2 | . | TRBV6-5 | . | CASSPPWGDTGAMSKERYGYTF | TGTGCCAGCAGTCCCCCGTGGGGAGACACTGGGGCCATGAGCAAAGAACGCTATGGCTACACCTTC
TRBJ2-1 | TRBD2 | TRBV27 | few | CASSGSIFYEQFF | TGTGCCAGTAGCGGGAGTATTTTCTATGAGCAGTTCTTC
TRBJ2-2 | . | TRBV6-2/TRBV6-3 | . | CASSYSTYGELFF | TGTGCCAGCAGTTACTCGACCTACGGGGAGCTGTTTTTT
TRBJ2-1 | TRBD2 | TRBV20-1 | few | CSAYSSGISHNEQFF | TGCAGTGCCTATTCTAGCGGGATAAGCCACAATGAGCAGTTCTTC
TRBJ2-1 | . | TRBV5-1 | . | CASSSEGILNEQFF | TGCGCCAGCAGCTCGGAAGGGATCCTCAATGAGCAGTTCTTC
TRBJ2-7 | . | TRBV5-1 | few | CASSRTRVGFLNYEQYF | TGCGCCAGCAGCAGAACCCGGGTCGGTTTTCTTAACTACGAGCAGTACTTC
TRBJ2-3 | TRBD2 | TRBV9 | few | CASSARLAGSADTQYF | TGTGCCAGCAGCGCTAGACTAGCGGGATCCGCAGATACGCAGTATTTT
TRBJ2-2 | TRBD2 | TRBV10-2 | few | CATVTSGATGELFF | TGCGCCACCGTGACTAGCGGAGCCACCGGGGAGCTGTTTTTT
TRBJ2-2 | TRBD1 | TRBV19 | . | CASSAGTGHTGELFF | TGTGCCAGTAGTGCCGGGACAGGGCACACCGGGGAGCTGTTTTTT
TRBJ2-7 | . | TRBV30 | few | CAWETAYEQYF | TGTGCCTGGGAGACCGCTTACGAGCAGTACTTC
TRBJ2-1 | TRBD2 | TRBV20-1 | . | CVITSAQDPNNEQFF | TGCGTAATCACTAGCGCCCAAGACCCCAACAATGAGCAGTTCTTC
TRBJ2-2 | . | TRBV12-3/TRBV12-4 | many | CASSLRQANTGELFF | TGTGCCAGCAGTTTAAGGCAGGCGAACACCGGGGAGCTGTTTTTT
TRBJ2-5 | . | TRBV5-1 | . | CASSPRTDRPETQYF | TGCGCCAGCAGCCCGCGGACCGACAGACCGGAGACCCAGTACTTC
TRBJ2-7 | TRBD1 | TRBV6-1 | few | CASRTRQGSYEQYF | TGTGCCAGCAGGACCAGACAGGGGAGCTACGAGCAGTACTTC
TRBJ2-3 | . | TRBV5-5 | few | CASRTADTQYF | TGTGCCAGCAGAACAGCAGATACGCAGTATTTT
TRBJ2-1 | . | TRBV27 | few | CASSPLFRQINNEQFF | TGTGCCAGCAGTCCCCTATTTAGGCAGATAAACAATGAGCAGTTCTTC
TRBJ1-6 | . | TRBV6-5 | . | CASSYHALGADNSPLHF | TGTGCCAGCAGTTACCATGCCCTAGGTGCTGATAATTCACCCCTCCACTTT
TRBJ1-6 | TRBD1 | TRBV5-1 | many | CASSDGQGGSPLHF | TGCGCCAGCAGCGATGGACAGGGTGGATCACCCCTCCACTTT
TRBJ2-7 | . | TRBV27 | few | CASSLLPRGEQYF | TGTGCCAGCAGTTTATTGCCTAGGGGCGAGCAGTACTTC
TRBJ1-5 | . | TRBV4-2 | few | CASSQAGQVDQPQHF | TGTGCCAGCAGCCAAGCAGGCCAGGTCGATCAGCCCCAGCATTTT
TRBJ2-1 | . | TRBV28 | few | CASSSPANPSYNEQFF | TGTGCCAGCAGTTCCCCGGCGAACCCTTCCTACAATGAGCAGTTCTTC
TRBJ2-5 | . | TRBV6-5 | few | CASSYAGRGETQYF | TGTGCCAGCAGTTACGCGGGACGAGGAGAGACCCAGTACTTC
TRBJ2-1 | . | TRBV9 | few | CASSVAPRERNEQFF | TGTGCCAGCAGCGTAGCGCCACGGGAGCGCAATGAGCAGTTCTTC
TRBJ2-7 | TRBD1 | TRBV29-1 | . | CSARDRGQNEQYF | TGCAGCGCACGGGACAGGGGGCAAAACGAGCAGTACTTC
TRBJ1-6 | . | TRBV7-2 | . | CASSWEVGGPDSPLHF | TGTGCCAGCAGCTGGGAAGTCGGGGGTCCGGATTCACCCCTCCACTTT
TRBJ2-3 | . | TRBV29-1 | . | CIGGRGTDTQYF | TGCATCGGTGGACGGGGCACAGATACGCAGTATTTT
TRBJ2-1 | TRBD2 | TRBV9 | . | CASTEREGSYNEQFF | TGTGCCAGCACTGAAAGGGAGGGGTCCTACAATGAGCAGTTCTTC